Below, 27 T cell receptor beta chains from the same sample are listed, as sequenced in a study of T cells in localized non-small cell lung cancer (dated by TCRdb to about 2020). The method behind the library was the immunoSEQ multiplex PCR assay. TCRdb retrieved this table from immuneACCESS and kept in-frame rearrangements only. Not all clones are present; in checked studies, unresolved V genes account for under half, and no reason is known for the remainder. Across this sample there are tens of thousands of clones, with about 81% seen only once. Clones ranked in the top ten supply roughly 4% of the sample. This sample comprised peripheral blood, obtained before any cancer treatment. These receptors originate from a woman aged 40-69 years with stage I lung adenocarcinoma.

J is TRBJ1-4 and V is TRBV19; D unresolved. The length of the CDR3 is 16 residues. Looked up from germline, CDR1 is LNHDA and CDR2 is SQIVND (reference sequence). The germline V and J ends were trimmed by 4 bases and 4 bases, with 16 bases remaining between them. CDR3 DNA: TGTGCCAGTAGTACTCCGACGGGCAGCCTTAATGAAAAACTGTTTTTT. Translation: CASSTPTGSLNEKLFF.

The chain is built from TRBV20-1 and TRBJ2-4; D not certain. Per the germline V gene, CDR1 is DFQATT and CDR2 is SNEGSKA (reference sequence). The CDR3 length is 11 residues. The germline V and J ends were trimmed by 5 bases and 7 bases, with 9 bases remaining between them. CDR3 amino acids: CSAREVNIQYF. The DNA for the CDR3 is TGCAGTGCTCGTGAAGTGAACATTCAGTACTTC.

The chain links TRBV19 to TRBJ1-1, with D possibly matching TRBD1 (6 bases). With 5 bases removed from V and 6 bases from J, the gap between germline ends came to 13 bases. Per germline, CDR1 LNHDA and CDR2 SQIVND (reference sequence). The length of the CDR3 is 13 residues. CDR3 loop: CASSFQGTPEAFF. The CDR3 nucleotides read TGTGCCAGTAGTTTCCAGGGGACCCCTGAAGCTTTCTTT.

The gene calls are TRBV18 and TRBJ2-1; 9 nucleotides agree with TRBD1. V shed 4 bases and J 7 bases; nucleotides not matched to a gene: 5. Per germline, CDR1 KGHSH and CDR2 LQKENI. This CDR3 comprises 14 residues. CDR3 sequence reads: CASSRGQGPNEQFF. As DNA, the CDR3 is TGTGCCAGCTCACGGGGACAGGGACCGAATGAGCAGTTCTTC.

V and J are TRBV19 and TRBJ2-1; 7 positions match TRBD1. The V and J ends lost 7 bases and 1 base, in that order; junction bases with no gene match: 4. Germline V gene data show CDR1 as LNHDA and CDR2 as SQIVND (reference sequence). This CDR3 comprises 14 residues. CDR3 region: CASKTGPSYNEQFF. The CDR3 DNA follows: TGTGCCAGTAAGACAGGGCCATCCTACAATGAGCAGTTCTTC.

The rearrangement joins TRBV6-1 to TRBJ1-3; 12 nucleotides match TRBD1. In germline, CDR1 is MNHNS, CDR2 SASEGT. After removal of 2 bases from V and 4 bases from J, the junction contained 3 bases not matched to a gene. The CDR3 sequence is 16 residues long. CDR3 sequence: CASSEPGQGAGNTIYF. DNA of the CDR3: TGTGCCAGCAGTGAACCGGGACAGGGGGCGGGAAACACCATATATTTT.

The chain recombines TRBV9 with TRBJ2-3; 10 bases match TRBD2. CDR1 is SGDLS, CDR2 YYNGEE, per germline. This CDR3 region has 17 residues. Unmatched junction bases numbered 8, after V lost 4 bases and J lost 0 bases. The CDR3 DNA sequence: TGTGCCAGCAGCAATAGCGGGGGGACGCCTAGCACAGATACGCAGTATTTT. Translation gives CASSNSGGTPSTDTQYF.

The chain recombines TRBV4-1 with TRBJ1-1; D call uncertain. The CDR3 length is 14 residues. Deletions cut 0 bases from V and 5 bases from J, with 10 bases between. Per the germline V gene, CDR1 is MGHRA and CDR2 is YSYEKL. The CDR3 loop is CASSQEWQRTEAFF. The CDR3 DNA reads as TGCGCCAGCAGCCAAGAGTGGCAGAGGACTGAAGCTTTCTTT.

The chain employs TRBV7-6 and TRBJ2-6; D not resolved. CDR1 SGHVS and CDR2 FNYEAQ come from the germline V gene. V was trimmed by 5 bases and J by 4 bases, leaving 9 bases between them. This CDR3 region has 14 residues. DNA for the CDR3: TGTGCCAGCAGCCCCCGGAGAGGGGCCAACGTCCTGACTTTC. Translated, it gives CASSPRRGANVLTF. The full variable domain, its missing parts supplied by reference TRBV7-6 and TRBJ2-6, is GAGVSQSPRYKVTKRGQDVALRCDPISGHVSLYWYRQALGQGPEFLTYFNYEAQQDKSGLPNDRFSAERPEGSISTLTIQRTEQRDSAMYRCASSPRRGANVLTFGAGSRLTVL.

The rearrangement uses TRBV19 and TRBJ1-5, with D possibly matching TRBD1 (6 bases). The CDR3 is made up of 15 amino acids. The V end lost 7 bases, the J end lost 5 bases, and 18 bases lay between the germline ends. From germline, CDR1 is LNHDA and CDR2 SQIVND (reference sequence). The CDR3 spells CASTPGTLTDQPQHF. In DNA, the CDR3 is TGTGCCAGTACCCCTGGGACACTAACAGATCAGCCCCAGCATTTT.

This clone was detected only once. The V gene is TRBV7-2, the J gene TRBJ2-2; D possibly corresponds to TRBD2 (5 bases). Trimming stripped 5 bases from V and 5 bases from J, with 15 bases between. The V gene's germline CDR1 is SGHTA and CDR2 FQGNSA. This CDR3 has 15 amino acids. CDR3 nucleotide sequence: TGTGCCAGCAGCCCAAGACGGGGAGATACCGGGGAGCTGTTTTTT. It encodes CASSPRRGDTGELFF.

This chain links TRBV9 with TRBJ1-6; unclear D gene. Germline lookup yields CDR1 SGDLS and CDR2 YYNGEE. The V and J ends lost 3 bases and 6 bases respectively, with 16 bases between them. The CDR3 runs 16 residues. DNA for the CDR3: TGTGCCAGCAGCGCATCCTCCGGGCATATTAATTCACCCCTCCACTTT. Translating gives CASSASSGHINSPLHF.

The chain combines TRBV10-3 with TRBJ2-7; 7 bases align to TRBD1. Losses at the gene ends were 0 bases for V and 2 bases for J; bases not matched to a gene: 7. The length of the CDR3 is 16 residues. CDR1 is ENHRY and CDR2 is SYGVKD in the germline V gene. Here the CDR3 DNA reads TGTGCCATCAGTGAGTCAGGGACAGCCAATCCCTACGAGCAGTACTTC. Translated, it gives CAISESGTANPYEQYF.

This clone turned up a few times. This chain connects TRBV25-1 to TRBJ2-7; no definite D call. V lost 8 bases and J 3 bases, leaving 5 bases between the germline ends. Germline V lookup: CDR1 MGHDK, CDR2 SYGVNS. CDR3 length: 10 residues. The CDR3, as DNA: TGTGCCAGCGCGCTCTACGAGCAGTACTTC. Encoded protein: CASALYEQYF.

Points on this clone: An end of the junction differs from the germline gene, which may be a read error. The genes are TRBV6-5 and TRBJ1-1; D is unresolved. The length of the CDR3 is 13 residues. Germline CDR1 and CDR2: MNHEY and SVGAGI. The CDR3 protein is CASSYSEATEAFF. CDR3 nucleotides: TGTGCCAGCAGTTACTCGGAGGCCACTGAGGCTTTCTTT.

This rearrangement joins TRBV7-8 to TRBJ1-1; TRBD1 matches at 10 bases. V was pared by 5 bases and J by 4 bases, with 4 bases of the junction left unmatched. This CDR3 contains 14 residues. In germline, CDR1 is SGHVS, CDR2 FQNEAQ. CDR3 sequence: CASSTWTGGTEAFF. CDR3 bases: TGTGCCAGCAGCACTTGGACAGGGGGCACTGAAGCTTTCTTT. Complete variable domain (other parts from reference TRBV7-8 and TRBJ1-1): GAGVSQSPRYKVAKRGQDVALRCDPISGHVSLFWYQQALGQGPEFLTYFQNEAQLDKSGLPSDRFFAERPEGSVSTLKIQRTQQEDSAVYLCASSTWTGGTEAFFGQGTRLTVV.

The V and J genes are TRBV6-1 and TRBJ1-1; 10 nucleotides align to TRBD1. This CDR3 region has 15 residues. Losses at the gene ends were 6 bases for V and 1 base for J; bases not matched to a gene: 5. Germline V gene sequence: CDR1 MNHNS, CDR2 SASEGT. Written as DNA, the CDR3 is TGTGCCAGCAGCGGGACAGGGGCTAGGAACACTGAAGCTTTCTTT. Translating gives CASSGTGARNTEAFF.

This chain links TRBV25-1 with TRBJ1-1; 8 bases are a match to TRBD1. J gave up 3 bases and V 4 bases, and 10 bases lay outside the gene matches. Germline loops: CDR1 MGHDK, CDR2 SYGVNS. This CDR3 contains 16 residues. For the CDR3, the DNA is TGTGCCAGCAGTGGACAGGGGCGGAGGTCCTACACTGAAGCTTTCTTT. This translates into CASSGQGRRSYTEAFF. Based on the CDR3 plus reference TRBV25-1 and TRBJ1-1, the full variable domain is EADIYQTPRYLVIGTGKKITLECSQTMGHDKMYWYQQDPGMELHLIHYSYGVNSTEKGDLSSESTVSRIRTEHFPLTLESARPSHTSQYLCASSGQGRRSYTEAFFGQGTRLTVV.

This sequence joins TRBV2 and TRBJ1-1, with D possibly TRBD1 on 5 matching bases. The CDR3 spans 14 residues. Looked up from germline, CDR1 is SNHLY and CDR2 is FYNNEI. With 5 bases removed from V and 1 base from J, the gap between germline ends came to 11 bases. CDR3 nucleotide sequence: TGTGCCAGCAGTATAAATGGACAGAACACTGAAGCTTTCTTT. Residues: CASSINGQNTEAFF.

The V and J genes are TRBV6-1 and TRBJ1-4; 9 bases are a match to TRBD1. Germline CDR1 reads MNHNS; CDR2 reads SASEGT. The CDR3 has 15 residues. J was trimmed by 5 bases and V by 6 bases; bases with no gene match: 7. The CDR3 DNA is TGTGCCAGCAGCGCAAAGGGACAGGGAAATGAAAAACTGTTTTTT. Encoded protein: CASSAKGQGNEKLFF.

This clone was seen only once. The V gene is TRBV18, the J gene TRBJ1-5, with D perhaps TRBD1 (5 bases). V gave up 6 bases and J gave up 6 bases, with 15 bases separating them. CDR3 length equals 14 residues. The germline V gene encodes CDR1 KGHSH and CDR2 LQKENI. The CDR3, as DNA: TGTGCCAGCTCCCCTTTGCAGGGAGGTCAGCCCCAGCATTTT. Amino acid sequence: CASSPLQGGQPQHF.

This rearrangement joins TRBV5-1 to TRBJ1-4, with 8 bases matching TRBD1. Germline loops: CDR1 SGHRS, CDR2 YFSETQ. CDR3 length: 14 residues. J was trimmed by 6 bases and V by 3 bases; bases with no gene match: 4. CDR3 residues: CASSSGGSDEKLFF. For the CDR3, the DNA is TGCGCCAGCAGCTCAGGGGGCTCGGATGAAAAACTGTTTTTT. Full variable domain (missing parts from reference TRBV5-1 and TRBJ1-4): KAGVTQTPRYLIKTRGQQVTLSCSPISGHRSVSWYQQTPGQGLQFLFEYFSETQRNKGNFPGRFSGRQFSNSRSEMNVSTLELGDSALYLCASSSGGSDEKLFFGSGTQLSVL.

The CDR3 loop reads CASGTGRGTGELFF. In nucleotides, the CDR3 is TGCGCCAGCGGCACAGGGCGCGGCACCGGGGAGCTGTTTTTT. The chain recombines TRBV5-1 with TRBJ2-2; D might be TRBD1 (6 bases). Germline CDR1 reads SGHRS; CDR2 reads YFSETQ. This CDR3 has 14 amino acids. With 7 bases removed from V and 4 bases from J, the gap between germline ends came to 14 bases.

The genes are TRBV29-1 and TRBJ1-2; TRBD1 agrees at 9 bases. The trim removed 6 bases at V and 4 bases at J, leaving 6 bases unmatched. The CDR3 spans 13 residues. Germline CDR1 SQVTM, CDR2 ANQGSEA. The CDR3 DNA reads TGCAGCGTGGGGGACAGGGCGAGCTATGGCTACACCTTC. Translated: CSVGDRASYGYTF.

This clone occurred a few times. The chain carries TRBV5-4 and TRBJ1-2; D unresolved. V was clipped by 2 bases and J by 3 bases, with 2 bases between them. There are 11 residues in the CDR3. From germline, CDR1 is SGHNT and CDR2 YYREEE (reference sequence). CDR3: CASSFYYGYTF. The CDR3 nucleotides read TGTGCCAGCAGCTTTTACTATGGCTACACCTTC.

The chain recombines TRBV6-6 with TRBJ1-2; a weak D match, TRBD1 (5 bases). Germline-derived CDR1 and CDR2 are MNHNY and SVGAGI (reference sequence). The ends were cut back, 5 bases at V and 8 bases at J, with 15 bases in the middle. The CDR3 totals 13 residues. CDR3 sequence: CASSPGAGSGYTF. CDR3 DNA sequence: TGTGCCAGCAGTCCCGGGGCAGGGTCGGGCTACACCTTC.

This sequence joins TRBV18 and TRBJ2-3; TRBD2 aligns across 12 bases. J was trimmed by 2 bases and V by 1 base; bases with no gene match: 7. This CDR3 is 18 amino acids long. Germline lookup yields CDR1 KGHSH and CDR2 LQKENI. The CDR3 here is CASSPLKTSGGVTDTQYF. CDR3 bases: TGTGCCAGCTCACCACTTAAGACTAGCGGGGGAGTCACAGATACGCAGTATTTT.